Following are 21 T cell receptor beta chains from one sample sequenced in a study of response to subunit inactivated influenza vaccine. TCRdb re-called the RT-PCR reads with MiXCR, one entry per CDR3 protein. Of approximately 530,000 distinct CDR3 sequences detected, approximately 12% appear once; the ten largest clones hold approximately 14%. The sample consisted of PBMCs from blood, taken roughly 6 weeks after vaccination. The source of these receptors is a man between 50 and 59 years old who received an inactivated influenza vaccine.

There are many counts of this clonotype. The CDR3 DNA is TGTGCCAGCAGTTACGAGGCTAGCTCCTACAATGAGCAGTTCTTC. It is translated as CASSYEASSYNEQFF. The gene calls are TRBV6-5 and TRBJ2-1; D is ambiguous. Germline loops: CDR1 MNHEY, CDR2 SVGAGI. The CDR3 contains 15 residues. Trimming took off 2 bases at V and 0 bases at J, with 8 bases between the two ends.

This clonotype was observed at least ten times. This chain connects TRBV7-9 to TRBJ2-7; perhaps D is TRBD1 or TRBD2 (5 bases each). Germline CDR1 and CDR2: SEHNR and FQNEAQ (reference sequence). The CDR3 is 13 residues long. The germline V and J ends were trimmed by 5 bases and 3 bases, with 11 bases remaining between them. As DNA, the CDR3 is TGTGCCAGCAGCGGCCCGAGGGGCTACGAGCAGTACTTC. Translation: CASSGPRGYEQYF.

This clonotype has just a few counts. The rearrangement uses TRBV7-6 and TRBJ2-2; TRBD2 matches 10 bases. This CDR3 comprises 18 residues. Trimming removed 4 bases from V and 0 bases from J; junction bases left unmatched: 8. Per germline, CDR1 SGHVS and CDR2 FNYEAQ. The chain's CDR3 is CASSSRASGGTNTGELFF. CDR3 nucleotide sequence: TGTGCCAGCAGCTCACGAGCTAGCGGGGGAACGAACACCGGGGAGCTGTTTTTT.

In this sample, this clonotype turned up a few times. The CDR3 DNA reads as TGTGCCAGCAGCTTATACCGGGACAGAAAAGAGACCCAGTACTTC. Its protein product is CASSLYRDRKETQYF. The gene calls are TRBV12-3 or TRBV12-4 and TRBJ2-5, with 7 nucleotides matching TRBD1. The CDR3 has 15 amino acids. Trimming removed 6 bases from V and 3 bases from J; junction bases left unmatched: 10.

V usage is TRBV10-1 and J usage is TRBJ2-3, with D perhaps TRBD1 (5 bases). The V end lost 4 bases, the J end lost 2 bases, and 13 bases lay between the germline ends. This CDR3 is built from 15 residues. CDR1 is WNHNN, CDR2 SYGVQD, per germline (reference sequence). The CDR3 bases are TGCGCCAGCAGTGCACAGGCCCAGCCCACAGATACGCAGTATTTT. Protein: CASSAQAQPTDTQYF.

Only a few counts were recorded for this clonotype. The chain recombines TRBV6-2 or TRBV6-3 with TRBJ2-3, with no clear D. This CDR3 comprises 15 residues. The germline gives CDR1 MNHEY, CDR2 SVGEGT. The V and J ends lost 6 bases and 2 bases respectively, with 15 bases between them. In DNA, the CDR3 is TGTGCCAGCAGCCGCCCGTTTGACAACACAGATACGCAGTATTTT. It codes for CASSRPFDNTDTQYF.

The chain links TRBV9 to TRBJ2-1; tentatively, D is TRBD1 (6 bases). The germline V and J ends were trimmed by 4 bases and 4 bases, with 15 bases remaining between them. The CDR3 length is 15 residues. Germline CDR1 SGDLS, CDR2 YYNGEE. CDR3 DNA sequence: TGTGCCAGCAGCCCCCGTGGGGGCATATACAATGAGCAGTTCTTC. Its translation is CASSPRGGIYNEQFF.

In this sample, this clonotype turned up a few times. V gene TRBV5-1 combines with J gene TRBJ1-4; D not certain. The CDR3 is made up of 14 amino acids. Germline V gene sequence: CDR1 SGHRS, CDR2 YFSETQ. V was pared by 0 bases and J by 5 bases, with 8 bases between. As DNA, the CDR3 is TGCGCCAGCAGCTTGGAGGCCCCGAATGAAAAACTGTTTTTT. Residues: CASSLEAPNEKLFF.

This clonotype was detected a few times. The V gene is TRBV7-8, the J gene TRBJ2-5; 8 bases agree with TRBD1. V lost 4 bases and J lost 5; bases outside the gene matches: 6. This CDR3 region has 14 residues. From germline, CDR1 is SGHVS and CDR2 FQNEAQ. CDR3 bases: TGTGCCAGCAGCTACGACAGGGGCGGGGAGACCCAGTACTTC. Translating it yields CASSYDRGGETQYF.

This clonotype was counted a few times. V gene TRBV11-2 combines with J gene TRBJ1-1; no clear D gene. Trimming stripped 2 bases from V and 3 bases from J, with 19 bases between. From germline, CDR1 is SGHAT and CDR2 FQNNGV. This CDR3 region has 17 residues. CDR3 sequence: CASSLIWSGSEDTEAFF. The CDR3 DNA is TGTGCCAGCAGCTTAATATGGTCGGGTTCAGAGGACACTGAAGCTTTCTTT.

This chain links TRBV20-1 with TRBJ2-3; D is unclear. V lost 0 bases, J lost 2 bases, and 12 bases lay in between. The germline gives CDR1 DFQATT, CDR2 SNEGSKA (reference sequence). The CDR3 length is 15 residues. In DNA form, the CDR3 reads TGCAGTGCTAGAGATTGGCAGGCGAACACAGATACGCAGTATTTT. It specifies CSARDWQANTDTQYF.

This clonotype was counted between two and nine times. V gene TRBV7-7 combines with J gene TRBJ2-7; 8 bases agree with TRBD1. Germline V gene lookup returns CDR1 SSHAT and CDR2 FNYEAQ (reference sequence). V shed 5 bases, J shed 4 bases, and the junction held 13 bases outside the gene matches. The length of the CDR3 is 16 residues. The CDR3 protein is CASSPNAGQGAYEQYF. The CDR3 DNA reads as TGTGCCAGCAGCCCAAACGCGGGGCAGGGGGCTTACGAGCAGTACTTC.

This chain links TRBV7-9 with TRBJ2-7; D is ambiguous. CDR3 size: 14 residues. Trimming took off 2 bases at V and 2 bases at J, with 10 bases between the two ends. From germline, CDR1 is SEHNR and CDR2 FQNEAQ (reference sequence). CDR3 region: CASSLNPPAYEQYF. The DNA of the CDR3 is TGTGCCAGCAGCTTAAATCCCCCCGCCTACGAGCAGTACTTC.

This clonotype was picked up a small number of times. The CDR3 reads CAIRMGTGNNEQFF. The CDR3 nucleotides are TGTGCCATCAGGATGGGGACGGGAAATAATGAGCAGTTCTTC. J is TRBJ2-1 and V is TRBV10-3; D may correspond to TRBD1 or TRBD2 (5 bases each). V gave up 6 bases and J gave up 7 bases, with 16 bases separating them. The CDR3 spans 14 residues. CDR1 and CDR2 (germline): ENHRY, SYGVKD.

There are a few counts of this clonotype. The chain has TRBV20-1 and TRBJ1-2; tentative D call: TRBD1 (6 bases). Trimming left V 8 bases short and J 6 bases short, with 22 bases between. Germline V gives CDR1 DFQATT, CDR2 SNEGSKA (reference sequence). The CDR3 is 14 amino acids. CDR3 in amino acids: CSSQKAGANDGYTF. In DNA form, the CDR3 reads TGCAGTTCCCAGAAAGCGGGGGCCAACGATGGCTACACCTTC.

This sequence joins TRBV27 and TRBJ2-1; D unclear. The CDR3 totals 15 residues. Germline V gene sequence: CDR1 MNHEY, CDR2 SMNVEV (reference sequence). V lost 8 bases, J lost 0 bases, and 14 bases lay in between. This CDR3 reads CASGKLGNSYNEQFF. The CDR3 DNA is TGTGCCAGCGGAAAATTGGGCAACTCCTACAATGAGCAGTTCTTC.

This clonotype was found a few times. CDR3 nucleotides: TGTGCCAGCAGCCAAGAATCCGCAGGGAGCTATGGCTACACCTTC. Amino acid sequence: CASSQESAGSYGYTF. J is TRBJ1-2 and V is TRBV4-2, with D possibly being TRBD1 (5 bases). V was trimmed by 0 bases and J by 4 bases, leaving 12 bases between them. CDR1 and CDR2 (germline): LGHNA, YNFKEQ. The CDR3 length is 15 residues.

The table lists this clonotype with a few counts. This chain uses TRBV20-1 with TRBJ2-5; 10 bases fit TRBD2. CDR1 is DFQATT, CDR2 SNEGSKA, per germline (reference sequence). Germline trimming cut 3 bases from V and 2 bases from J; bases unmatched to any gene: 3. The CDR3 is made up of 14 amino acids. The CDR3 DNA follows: TGCAGTGCTAGCATAGCGGGGGGACAAGAGACCCAGTACTTC. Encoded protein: CSASIAGGQETQYF.

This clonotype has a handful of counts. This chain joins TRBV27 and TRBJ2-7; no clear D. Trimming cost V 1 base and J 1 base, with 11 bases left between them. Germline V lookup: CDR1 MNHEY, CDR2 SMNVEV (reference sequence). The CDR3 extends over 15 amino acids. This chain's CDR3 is CASSLYPGWSYEQYF. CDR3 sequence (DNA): TGTGCCAGCAGTTTATACCCAGGTTGGTCCTACGAGCAGTACTTC.

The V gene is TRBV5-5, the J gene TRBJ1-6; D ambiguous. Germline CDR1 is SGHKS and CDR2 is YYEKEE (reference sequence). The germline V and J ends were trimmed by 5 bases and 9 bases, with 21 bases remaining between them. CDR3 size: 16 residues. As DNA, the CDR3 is TGTGCCAGCAGACCCCAGGTCGGAATGGATGGTTCACCCCTCCACTTT. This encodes CASRPQVGMDGSPLHF.

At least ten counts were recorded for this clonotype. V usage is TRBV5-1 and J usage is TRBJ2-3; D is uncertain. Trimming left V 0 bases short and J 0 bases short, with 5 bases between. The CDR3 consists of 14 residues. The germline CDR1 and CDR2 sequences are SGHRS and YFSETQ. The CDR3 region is CASSLALSTDTQYF. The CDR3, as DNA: TGCGCCAGCAGCTTGGCTCTGAGCACAGATACGCAGTATTTT.